These 32 T cell receptor beta chains originate from one sample sequenced in a study of T cell responses to AZD1222 COVID-19 vaccine. Repertoires were generated with immunoSEQ multiplex PCR, while TCRdb's copy carries only in-frame clones and drops some. The sample has 150,000 to 200,000 clones, around 92% seen once. The input for sequencing was peripheral blood, taken on day 0 of AZD1222 vaccination. These receptors were taken from an adult in good health.

The chain has TRBV19 and TRBJ1-1; no clear D gene. Trimming cost V 2 bases and J 11 bases, with 12 bases left between them. Germline CDR1 is LNHDA and CDR2 is SQIVND (reference sequence). This CDR3 has 12 amino acids. CDR3 in amino acids: CASSISAGGAFF. CDR3 in DNA: TGTGCCAGTAGTATATCCGCCGGTGGGGCTTTCTTT.

The chain carries TRBV25-1 and TRBJ1-1; TRBD1 is a possible D gene (6 bases). Looked up from germline, CDR1 is MGHDK and CDR2 is SYGVNS. Trimming shortened V by 3 bases and J by 7 bases, and 15 bases separated the two germline ends. This CDR3 contains 14 residues. Written as DNA, the CDR3 is TGTGCCAGCAGTGAGGGTCTGGGGGCCGTTGAAGCTTTCTTT. It specifies CASSEGLGAVEAFF.

The chain uses TRBV2 and TRBJ2-1; D call uncertain. This CDR3 has 11 residues. Per the germline V gene, CDR1 is SNHLY and CDR2 is FYNNEI. The CDR3 is CAGSSYNEQFF. The CDR3 nucleotides are TGTGCGGGTTCCTCCTACAATGAGCAGTTCTTC. The full variable domain, its missing parts supplied by reference TRBV2 and TRBJ2-1, is EPEVTQTPSHQVTQMGQEVILRCVPISNHLYFYWYRQILGQKVEFLVSFYNNEISEKSEIFDDQFSVERPDGSNFTLKIRSTKLEDSAMYFCAGSSYNEQFFGPGTRLTVL.

In its sample, this clone was seen once. V and J are TRBV3-1 (or the pseudogene TRBV3-2) and TRBJ1-2, with D possibly matching TRBD1 (6 bases). Trimming cost V 2 bases and J 4 bases, with 11 bases left between them. The CDR3 covers 14 residues. Germline V gene data show CDR1 as LGHDT and CDR2 as YNNKEL (reference sequence). The CDR3 bases are TGTGCCAGCAGCCAACCGGGACAACTCTATGGCTACACCTTC. This codes for CASSQPGQLYGYTF.

In nucleotides, the CDR3 is TGCGCCAGCAGCCGAGATAGCGTCAAGTACTTC. Translating gives CASSRDSVKYF. V is TRBV4-1 and J is TRBJ2-7; a weak D match, TRBD2 (5 bases). With 4 bases removed from V and 11 bases from J, the gap between germline ends came to 12 bases. From germline, CDR1 is MGHRA and CDR2 YSYEKL. CDR3 size: 11 residues.

The chain's CDR3 is CASSFSLGGNEQFF. DNA for the CDR3: TGTGCCAGCAGCTTTTCACTTGGTGGGAATGAGCAGTTCTTC. The chain carries TRBV11-2 and TRBJ2-1, with unresolved D. The CDR3 spans 14 residues. Per the germline V gene, CDR1 is SGHAT and CDR2 is FQNNGV. The V and J ends lost 3 bases and 7 bases respectively, with 13 bases between them.

This chain links TRBV28 with TRBJ1-5, with 8 bases identical to TRBD1. V shed 5 bases and J 7 bases; nucleotides not matched to a gene: 7. The CDR3 is 14 amino acids. Germline V gene lookup returns CDR1 MDHEN and CDR2 SYDVKM. CDR3: CASSAGTGGQPQHF. The CDR3 coding sequence is TGTGCCAGCAGTGCCGGGACAGGAGGACAGCCCCAGCATTTT.

The chain links TRBV7-6 to TRBJ2-3, with TRBD2 matching 12 bases. CDR1 is SGHVS and CDR2 is FNYEAQ in the germline V gene. The CDR3 is 17 residues long. J lost 0 bases, V lost 5 bases, and 6 bases had no gene match. The CDR3: CASSPGLAGISTDTQYF. Here the CDR3 DNA reads TGTGCCAGCAGCCCAGGACTAGCGGGGATTAGCACAGATACGCAGTATTTT.

This chain connects TRBV7-2 to TRBJ2-5; the D call may be TRBD1 or TRBD2 (6 bases each). The CDR3 is made up of 14 amino acids. In germline, CDR1 is SGHTA, CDR2 FQGNSA. V lost 7 bases, J lost 0 bases, and 12 bases lay in between. The CDR3 coding sequence is TGTGCCAGCAACCACGGGGGCAACCAAGAGACCCAGTACTTC. Translated, it gives CASNHGGNQETQYF. Drawing the rest from reference TRBV7-2 and TRBJ2-5, the complete variable domain is GAGVSQSPSNKVTEKGKDVELRCDPISGHTALYWYRQSLGQGLEFLIYFQGNSAPDKSGLPSDRFSAERTGGSVSTLTIQRTQQEDSAVYLCASNHGGNQETQYFGPGTRLLVL.

This rearrangement joins TRBV12-3 or TRBV12-4 to TRBJ1-5; the D gene is possibly TRBD1 (6 bases). The CDR3 has 13 amino acids. V was trimmed by 8 bases and J by 5 bases, leaving 13 bases between them. CDR3 loop: CASATGFDQPQHF. For the CDR3, the DNA is TGTGCCAGCGCCACAGGGTTTGATCAGCCCCAGCATTTT.

The genes are TRBV5-1 and TRBJ1-6; possible D gene TRBD1, 6 bases. Trimming cost V 10 bases and J 0 bases, with 14 bases left between them. Germline CDR1 SGHRS, CDR2 YFSETQ. This CDR3 contains 15 residues. In nucleotides, the CDR3 is TGCGCCCGATACAGGGATTACTCCTATAATTCACCCCTCCACTTT. It codes for CARYRDYSYNSPLHF.

This sequence joins TRBV5-1 and TRBJ2-2, with a tentative D call TRBD2 (5 bases). The V gene's germline CDR1 is SGHRS and CDR2 YFSETQ. The CDR3 extends over 16 amino acids. Trimming shortened V by 2 bases and J by 2 bases, and 13 bases separated the two germline ends. CDR3 in DNA: TGCGCCAGCAGCTTTATAAACGGGATTAACACCGGGGAGCTGTTTTTT. Protein: CASSFINGINTGELFF.

The chain links TRBV7-9 to TRBJ2-1; 10 bases map to TRBD1. The ends lost 5 bases at V and 9 bases at J; junction bases unmatched: 13. Germline values: CDR1 SEHNR, CDR2 FQNEAQ (reference sequence). The CDR3 contains 16 residues. CDR3 in DNA: TGTGCCAGCAGCGCCTATACCGGGACAGGGGATGCTGAGCAGTTCTTC. The encoded protein is CASSAYTGTGDAEQFF.

This clone was detected once. V is TRBV7-6 and J is TRBJ2-1, with D possibly being TRBD2 (5 bases). The CDR3 extends over 16 amino acids. The germline gives CDR1 SGHVS, CDR2 FNYEAQ. The ends were cut back, 2 bases at V and 4 bases at J, with 15 bases in the middle. This chain's CDR3 is CASSLSSIPGYNEQFF. The CDR3 nucleotides read TGTGCCAGCAGCTTAAGTTCAATCCCGGGGTACAATGAGCAGTTCTTC.

The V gene is TRBV7-3, the J gene TRBJ2-7; no clear D gene. The CDR3 covers 13 residues. Germline V lookup: CDR1 SGHTA, CDR2 FQGTGA. V was pared by 4 bases and J by 0 bases, with 7 bases between. CDR3 coding DNA: TGTGCCAGCAGCTCGCCCATCTCCTACGAGCAGTACGTC. Translating gives CASSSPISYEQYV.

The gene calls are TRBV7-9 and TRBJ1-1, with 7 bases aligning to TRBD1. Per the germline V gene, CDR1 is SEHNR and CDR2 is FQNEAQ (reference sequence). This CDR3 contains 14 residues. Trimming took 5 bases from V and 5 from J; bases not matched to a gene: 8. The CDR3 nucleotides are TGTGCCAGCAGCCCGCGACAGGGAGGTACTGAAGCTTTCTTT. Its translation is CASSPRQGGTEAFF.

The V gene is TRBV14, the J gene TRBJ1-5; D call uncertain. CDR1 and CDR2 from the germline V gene are SGHDN and FVKESK. This CDR3 spans 13 amino acids. V was cut by 4 bases and J by 6 bases, with 10 bases left in between. The CDR3 DNA reads TGTGCCAGCAGCCCCTCGAAGGGTCAGCCCCAGCATTTT. Translation gives CASSPSKGQPQHF.

The J gene is TRBJ1-1, the V gene TRBV5-4; D unresolved. With 0 bases removed from V and 3 bases from J, the gap between germline ends came to 3 bases. The CDR3 spans 12 residues. Germline V gene sequence: CDR1 SGHNT, CDR2 YYREEE (reference sequence). In DNA form, the CDR3 reads TGTGCCAGCAGCTTGGTGGACACTGAAGCTTTCTTT. Its protein product is CASSLVDTEAFF. Supplemented by reference TRBV5-4 and TRBJ1-1, the full variable domain reads ETGVTQSPTHLIKTRGQQVTLRCSSQSGHNTVSWYQQALGQGPQFIFQYYREEENGRGNFPPRFSGLQFPNYSSELNVNALELDDSALYLCASSLVDTEAFFGQGTRLTVV.

The chain employs TRBV4-1 and TRBJ1-2, with D maybe TRBD1 (5 bases). CDR3 length: 14 amino acids. In germline, CDR1 is MGHRA, CDR2 YSYEKL. Trimming took off 3 bases at V and 8 bases at J, with 16 bases between the two ends. CDR3 bases: TGCGCCAGCAGCCACCCCGGGCGGCGGGGCGGCTACACCTTC. Translated: CASSHPGRRGGYTF.

The V call is TRBV6-4, the J call TRBJ1-6, with TRBD1 as a possible D gene (6 bases). Between the trimmed V and J ends, which lost 6 bases and 0 bases, there was a span of 18 bases. The CDR3 runs 18 residues. CDR1 and CDR2 (germline): MRHNA, SNTAGT. CDR3 bases: TGTGCCAGCAGCGAGGGGGATACTAGGAGCTCCTATAATTCACCCCTCCACTTT. Encoded protein: CASSEGDTRSSYNSPLHF.

The chain is built from TRBV28 and TRBJ2-1; TRBD2 aligns across 13 bases. Trimming took 7 bases from V and 0 from J; bases not matched to a gene: 9. Germline-derived CDR1 and CDR2 are MDHEN and SYDVKM. The CDR3 runs 18 residues. The CDR3 region is CASTGTSGDPSSYNEQFF. The CDR3 nucleotides read TGTGCCAGCACCGGGACTAGCGGGGACCCTAGCTCCTACAATGAGCAGTTCTTC.

This chain joins TRBV28 and TRBJ1-6; D unresolved. Germline loops: CDR1 MDHEN, CDR2 SYDVKM. V was pared by 3 bases and J by 6 bases, with 12 bases between. The CDR3 length is 15 residues. The CDR3 DNA reads as TGTGCCAGCAGTTTGGCCCGGAGTTCTAATTCACCCCTCCACTTT. Protein: CASSLARSSNSPLHF.

This clone showed up just once. The chain recombines TRBV27 with TRBJ2-7; TRBD2 agrees at 8 bases. The junction had 10 bases not matched to a gene; V was cut back by 3 bases and J by 0 bases. The CDR3 totals 17 residues. In germline, CDR1 is MNHEY, CDR2 SMNVEV (reference sequence). This chain's CDR3 is CASSLSSGASFSYEQYF. CDR3 coding DNA: TGTGCCAGCAGTTTGAGTAGCGGGGCCTCCTTCTCCTACGAGCAGTACTTC.

The chain recombines TRBV9 with TRBJ1-2; D not resolved. Trimming left V 0 bases short and J 3 bases short, with 12 bases between. This CDR3 region has 15 residues. Germline CDR1 SGDLS, CDR2 YYNGEE. This CDR3 reads CASSVDDTSYYGYTF. The CDR3, as DNA: TGTGCCAGCAGCGTAGATGACACGAGCTACTATGGCTACACCTTC.

This clone was detected once. The V and J genes are TRBV4-1 and TRBJ2-3, with 7 bases aligning to TRBD1. Trimming cost V 0 bases and J 4 bases; bases outside gene matches: 7. Germline V CDR1 and CDR2: MGHRA, YSYEKL. This CDR3 region has 16 residues. The CDR3 nucleotides are TGCGCCAGCAGCCAAGATCCCGACAGGGAATCAGATACGCAGTATTTT. Translating gives CASSQDPDRESDTQYF.

This chain joins TRBV28 and TRBJ2-1; TRBD1 might be the D (5 bases). In germline, CDR1 is MDHEN, CDR2 SYDVKM. The V end was cut by 6 bases, the J end by 1 base, with 16 bases between. The CDR3 loop spans 16 amino acids. CDR3 in DNA: TGTGCCAGCAGCCGACAGTTTCTAGGGTCCTACAATGAGCAGTTCTTC. Translating it yields CASSRQFLGSYNEQFF.

There are a few counts of this clone. The CDR3 DNA follows: TGCAGCGTTGTAGCGGGAGGCTACAATGAGCAGTTCTTC. Translation: CSVVAGGYNEQFF. The chain uses TRBV29-1 and TRBJ2-1; 10 positions agree with TRBD2. The CDR3 runs 13 residues. V lost 4 bases, J lost 3 bases, and 0 bases stayed unmatched. CDR1 and CDR2 from the germline V gene are SQVTM and ANQGSEA.

The rearrangement joins TRBV7-2 to TRBJ1-1; D is unclear. Germline loops: CDR1 SGHTA, CDR2 FQGNSA. V was pared by 1 base and J by 0 bases, with 6 bases between. This CDR3 spans 14 amino acids. As DNA, the CDR3 is TGTGCCAGCAGCTTAGACGGAATGAACACTGAAGCTTTCTTT. It yields the protein CASSLDGMNTEAFF.

The gene calls are TRBV3-1 (or the pseudogene TRBV3-2) and TRBJ1-2; maybe TRBD1 (5 bases). CDR3 length: 15 amino acids. The V end lost 0 bases, the J end lost 3 bases, and 11 bases lay between the germline ends. CDR1 is LGHDT and CDR2 is YNNKEL in the germline V gene (reference sequence). This CDR3 is CASSQDVRDHYGYTF. In DNA form, the CDR3 reads TGTGCCAGCAGCCAAGACGTCAGGGATCACTATGGCTACACCTTC.

This chain uses TRBV19 with TRBJ1-5; weak D call: TRBD1 (5 bases). Germline V gene data show CDR1 as LNHDA and CDR2 as SQIVND (reference sequence). The CDR3 consists of 15 residues. The V end was cut by 3 bases, the J end by 4 bases, with 13 bases between. CDR3 coding DNA: TGTGCCAGTAGTATGGCTGGAAGGGGTAATCAGCCCCAGCATTTT. Translated, it gives CASSMAGRGNQPQHF.

This sequence joins TRBV5-6 and TRBJ2-3; D uncertain. CDR3 length: 12 amino acids. The V end was cut by 4 bases, the J end by 2 bases, with 5 bases between. Germline loops: CDR1 SGHDT, CDR2 YYEEEE. This CDR3 reads CASSPNTDTQYF. The DNA for the CDR3 is TGTGCCAGCAGCCCGAACACAGATACGCAGTATTTT.

The J gene is TRBJ2-3, the V gene TRBV10-3; perhaps TRBD2 as D (6 bases). This CDR3 has 15 amino acids. Germline CDR1 ENHRY, CDR2 SYGVKD. V was trimmed by 4 bases and J by 0 bases, leaving 11 bases between them. In nucleotides, the CDR3 is TGTGCCATCAGTGGGGGGGTTACTAGCACAGATACGCAGTATTTT. Translation: CAISGGVTSTDTQYF.